This entry lists 10 T cell receptor beta chains sequenced from one sample in a study of identical twins (TCRdb year 2016). The receptor library was made with 5' RACE. Instrument on record: Illumina HiSeq 2000. The public reads were reanalyzed by TCRdb: fastp trimming at Q25, MiXCR alignment, in-frame beta chains only. Every entry covers one CDR3 protein and lists the most common genes and DNA from its rows. The sample table lists approximately 670,000 distinct CDR3 sequences, over 5% of them with a count of one. The biggest ten clones account for 1.5% to 2% of the sample. Material: naive T cells sorted from blood. In light of the paper, this sample's cell subset or site label describes: cells isolated with a human naive T-cell isolation kit. All receptors come from a man younger than 35 in good health.

The gene calls are TRBV5-1 and TRBJ2-7; TRBD2 might be the D (6 bases). CDR1 SGHRS and CDR2 YFSETQ come from the germline V gene. Trimming stripped 4 bases from V and 0 bases from J, with 11 bases between. CDR3 length equals 14 residues. The DNA of the CDR3 is TGCGCCAGCAGCCAAGGGACTGACTCCTACGAGCAGTACGTC. This translates into CASSQGTDSYEQYV.

This clonotype was counted ten times or more. The V and J genes are TRBV28 and TRBJ2-7; D might be TRBD1 (6 bases). CDR1 and CDR2 from the germline V gene are MDHEN and SYDVKM. V lost 5 bases and J lost 0, with 17 bases in between. The CDR3 spans 16 residues. The DNA for the CDR3 is TGTGCCAGCAGTCGGGGAGACAGGCTTCCCTCCTACGAGCAGTACTTC. It translates to CASSRGDRLPSYEQYF. Together with reference TRBV28 and TRBJ2-7, the CDR3 gives the full variable domain: DVKVTQSSRYLVKRTGEKVFLECVQDMDHENMFWYRQDPGLGLRLIYFSYDVKMKEKGDIPEGYSVSREKKERFSLILESASTNQTSMYLCASSRGDRLPSYEQYFGPGTRLTVT.

This clonotype appeared a few times. The chain is built from TRBV29-1 and TRBJ1-2; D unresolved. The CDR3 runs to 13 residues. V lost 0 bases and J lost 8, with 13 bases in between. Germline CDR1 and CDR2: SQVTM and ANQGSEA. CDR3 in DNA: TGCAGCGTTGAAGATATCGGCGTCGGGGGCTACACCTTC. Amino acid sequence: CSVEDIGVGGYTF.

This clonotype was counted many times. The chain carries TRBV5-1 and TRBJ1-2; possible D gene TRBD1, 5 bases. V lost 2 bases and J lost 2, with 13 bases in between. This CDR3 is 15 amino acids long. The germline V gene has CDR1 SGHRS and CDR2 YFSETQ. The CDR3 here is CASSLRDRGNYGYTF. The CDR3 bases are TGCGCCAGCAGCTTACGGGACCGAGGGAACTATGGCTACACCTTC.

CDR3 DNA sequence: TGTGCCAGCGGGGAAGGGGGCTCGGTGGAAAAACTGTTTTTT. Its translation is CASGEGGSVEKLFF. The chain employs TRBV25-1 and TRBJ1-4; 7 bases fit TRBD1. V lost 8 bases to trimming and J lost 8 bases; unmatched junction nucleotides: 11. The CDR3 totals 14 residues. Germline V gene data show CDR1 as MGHDK and CDR2 as SYGVNS. The full variable domain, rest sourced from reference TRBV25-1 and TRBJ1-4, is EADIYQTPRYLVIGTGKKITLECSQTMGHDKMYWYQQDPGMELHLIHYSYGVNSTEKGDLSSESTVSRIRTEHFPLTLESARPSHTSQYLCASGEGGSVEKLFFGSGTQLSVL.

There are a few counts of this clonotype. The chain couples TRBV7-2 to TRBJ2-1, with TRBD2 matching over 9 bases. V dropped 4 bases and J dropped 6; count of bases not matched to a gene: 7. This CDR3 has 15 residues. CDR1 and CDR2 (germline): SGHTA, FQGNSA. The CDR3 nucleotides read TGTGCCAGCAGCTACGATAGCGGGAGCCCCAATGAGCAGTTCTTC. It specifies CASSYDSGSPNEQFF. The entire variable domain, with the rest obtained from reference TRBV7-2 and TRBJ2-1, is as follows: GAGVSQSPSNKVTEKGKDVELRCDPISGHTALYWYRQSLGQGLEFLIYFQGNSAPDKSGLPSDRFSAERTGGSVSTLTIQRTQQEDSAVYLCASSYDSGSPNEQFFGPGTRLTVL.

The gene calls are TRBV20-1 and TRBJ2-6; TRBD2 is a possible D gene (6 bases). Germline lookup yields CDR1 DFQATT and CDR2 SNEGSKA (reference sequence). Trimming cost V 1 base and J 0 bases, with 10 bases left between them. The CDR3 runs to 16 residues. CDR3 sequence: CSARGGGSSGANVLTF. CDR3 coding DNA: TGCAGTGCTAGAGGAGGAGGGAGCTCTGGGGCCAACGTCCTGACTTTC.

Points on this clonotype: Because it lacks the conserved phenylalanine or tryptophan at the end, this CDR3 is likely a read error. The chain employs TRBV29-1 and TRBJ1-2, with D perhaps TRBD1 (5 bases). Germline CDR1 is SQVTM and CDR2 is ANQGSEA. The V end was cut by 6 bases, the J end by 7 bases, with 12 bases between. This CDR3 is built from 11 residues. In DNA form, the CDR3 reads TGCAGCGTCGACCCAGGGTTTGGCTACACCTCC. Translated, it gives CSVDPGFGYTS.

This clonotype was counted between two and nine times. The V gene is TRBV10-3, the J gene TRBJ2-7; 8 bases fit TRBD1. The CDR3 runs to 14 residues. V was pared by 10 bases and J by 2 bases, with 10 bases of the junction left unmatched. Germline assignment: CDR1 ENHRY and CDR2 SYGVKD. In DNA form, the CDR3 reads TGTGCCACCGCGGGACAGGCCCTAACCTACGAGCAGTACTTC. Protein product: CATAGQALTYEQYF.

This clonotype was observed many times. The chain couples TRBV20-1 to TRBJ2-1; 8 positions match TRBD1. This CDR3 has 13 amino acids. The germline V gene encodes CDR1 DFQATT and CDR2 SNEGSKA (reference sequence). The V segment lost 6 bases and the J segment 7 bases; nucleotides outside the gene matches: 8. The CDR3 loop reads CSAPETGENEQFF. The CDR3 DNA is TGCAGTGCCCCAGAGACAGGGGAGAATGAGCAGTTCTTC.